This T cell receptor beta chain was identified during a study of blood T cell repertoires in COVID-19. Produced via immunoSEQ multiplex PCR; TCRdb's table is partial and in-frame only. The sample has fewer than 150,000 clones, 70% to 90% seen once. The germline V gene encodes CDR1 SGHNT and CDR2 YYREEE (reference sequence). This CDR3 is 13 amino acids long. The ends were cut back, 3 bases at V and 1 base at J, with 8 bases in the middle. The source is a man in his fifties or sixties with acute or convalescent COVID-19. The sample consisted of peripheral blood. The genes are TRBV5-4 and TRBJ2-7; weak D call: TRBD2 (6 bases). CDR3 region: CASSSGESYEQYF. The DNA for the CDR3 is TGTGCCAGCAGCTCGGGGGAATCCTACGAGCAGTACTTC.